The 32 T cell receptor beta chains below were found in one sample sequenced in a study of prognosis after radiotherapy for stage I lung cancer. The authors amplified TCR beta CDR3 from genomic DNA using two-round multiplex PCR. Amplification in first-round PCR relied on primers specific to each TRBV and TRBJ gene. Via MiXCR, TCRdb re-called the multiplex PCR reads, giving one row per CDR3 protein. This sample has about 21,000 distinct CDR3 sequences; around 46% occur once, and the top ten carry roughly 32%. Here the sequenced sample was PBMCs, taken before or after stereotactic body radiation therapy (not recorded which). The receptors shown here come from a donor of 50 years or more with non-small cell lung cancer.

Many counts were recorded for this clonotype. The chain has TRBV6-2 or TRBV6-3 and TRBJ2-5; the D is unclear. Trimming cost V 0 bases and J 3 bases, with 8 bases left between them. CDR1 and CDR2 (germline): MNHEY, SVGEGT. The length of the CDR3 is 14 residues. Here the CDR3 DNA reads TGTGCCAGCAGTTACTCGAGTCAGGAAGAGACCCAGTACTTC. Amino acids: CASSYSSQEETQYF.

In this sample, this clonotype is medium-sized (0.01 to 0.1%). The chain employs TRBV6-5 and TRBJ2-2; unclear D gene. The germline V gene encodes CDR1 MNHEY and CDR2 SVGAGI. This CDR3 has 13 residues. V was pared by 2 bases and J by 5 bases, with 6 bases between. The CDR3 bases are TGTGCCAGCAGTTACGGGCGAACCGGGGAGCTGTTTTTT. Its translation is CASSYGRTGELFF.

V gene TRBV24-1 combines with J gene TRBJ2-7; 8 nucleotides align to TRBD2. CDR3 length: 13 residues. With 12 bases clipped from V and 5 bases from J, the junction kept 11 bases outside the gene matches. CDR1 is KGHDR, CDR2 SFDVKD, per germline. The CDR3 sequence is CAPRREAGDEQYF. The CDR3 DNA reads TGTGCCCCCCGGCGGGAGGCGGGGGACGAGCAGTACTTC.

Worth noting for this clonotype: One junction end disagrees with the germline gene, perhaps due to a read error. The rearrangement uses TRBV19 and TRBJ1-1; 7 bases are a match to TRBD1. The CDR3 spans 14 residues. CDR1 is LNHDA, CDR2 SQIVND, per germline (reference sequence). CDR3 sequence (DNA): TGTGCCAGTAGTACCGGGACAGCAGACCCTGAATCTTTCTTT. As protein: CASSTGTADPESFF. Based on the CDR3 plus reference TRBV19 and TRBJ1-1, the full variable domain is DGGITQSPKYLFRKEGQNVTLSCEQNLNHDAMYWYRQDPGQGLRLIYYSQIVNDFQKGDIAEGYSVSREKKESFPLTVTSAQKNPTAFYLCASSTGTADPESFFGQGTRLTVV.

The rearrangement links TRBV7-9 to TRBJ1-1; tentatively, D is TRBD1 (5 bases). Trimming stripped 1 base from V and 8 bases from J, with 17 bases between. The germline CDR1 and CDR2 sequences are SEHNR and FQNEAQ (reference sequence). This CDR3 comprises 15 residues. This CDR3 is CASSLVGRPSDEAFF. The DNA of the CDR3 is TGTGCCAGCAGCTTAGTGGGACGGCCCTCAGACGAAGCTTTCTTT.

V is TRBV6-1 and J is TRBJ2-7, with 9 bases that match TRBD2. The junction had 20 bases not matched to a gene; V was cut back by 10 bases and J by 10 bases. The germline gives CDR1 MNHNS, CDR2 SASEGT. The CDR3 runs to 15 residues. CDR3 nucleotides: TGTGCCATCATTTCCAGAGGGACTAGCCGGATCGTACAGTACTTC. Amino acids: CAIISRGTSRIVQYF.

By share of the sample, this clonotype is medium-sized. The chain recombines TRBV27 with TRBJ1-5; D remains ambiguous. Trimming cost V 3 bases and J 4 bases, with 7 bases left between them. The CDR3 has 13 residues. In germline, CDR1 is MNHEY, CDR2 SMNVEV (reference sequence). This CDR3 reads CASSFKPNQPQHF. The DNA for the CDR3 is TGTGCCAGCAGTTTTAAACCAAATCAGCCCCAGCATTTT.

As regards this clonotype: Given a far larger clone just one base away, this is likely a sequencing read error. The gene calls are TRBV6-4 and TRBJ2-1; D is unclear. The V gene lost 5 bases and the J gene lost 3 bases, with 8 bases spanning the gap. Germline V gene sequence: CDR1 MRHNA, CDR2 SNTAGT. The length of the CDR3 is 13 residues. The CDR3 here is CASSRASYNEQFF. The CDR3 region has the DNA TGTGCCAGCAGTCGGGCTAGCTACAATGAGCAGTTCTTC.

The chain combines TRBV24-1 with TRBJ2-3; D not resolved. The CDR3 sequence is 14 residues long. Germline lookup yields CDR1 KGHDR and CDR2 SFDVKD. V gave up 4 bases and J gave up 5 bases, with 12 bases separating them. Written as DNA, the CDR3 is TGTGCCACCAGTGAAGTTAGAGATAGAGATACGCAGTATTTT. This translates into CATSEVRDRDTQYF.

This clonotype was seen ten or more times. V is TRBV9 and J is TRBJ2-2; D possibly corresponds to TRBD2 (6 bases). This CDR3 is built from 15 residues. Trimming left V 0 bases short and J 0 bases short, with 6 bases between. CDR1 and CDR2 (germline): SGDLS, YYNGEE. CDR3 in amino acids: CASSVGGANTGELFF. CDR3 coding DNA: TGTGCCAGCAGCGTAGGGGGGGCGAACACCGGGGAGCTGTTTTTT.

Here the CDR3 reads CASSRQGAGTEAFF. In nucleotides, the CDR3 is TGTGCCAGTAGTCGGCAGGGGGCCGGGACTGAAGCTTTCTTT. The rearrangement uses TRBV19 and TRBJ1-1, with 8 bases lining up with TRBD1. This CDR3 contains 14 residues. V lost 5 bases, J lost 5 bases, and 7 bases stayed unmatched. Germline V gives CDR1 LNHDA, CDR2 SQIVND (reference sequence).

This clonotype was detected many times. This sequence joins TRBV19 and TRBJ2-7; D is unresolved. Per germline, CDR1 LNHDA and CDR2 SQIVND (reference sequence). V lost 7 bases, J lost 3 bases, and 16 bases lay in between. The CDR3 runs to 14 residues. The CDR3 sequence is CASKFNGQFYEQYF. The CDR3 nucleotides read TGTGCCAGTAAGTTTAATGGGCAATTCTACGAGCAGTACTTC.

This clonotype showed up many times. The V call is TRBV11-2, the J call TRBJ2-1, with TRBD1 identical over 7 bases. V lost 4 bases and J lost 9; bases outside the gene matches: 6. The CDR3 length is 13 residues. CDR1 is SGHAT, CDR2 FQNNGV, per germline. The CDR3 sequence is CASSWRQGGEQFF. In DNA form, the CDR3 reads TGTGCCAGCAGCTGGCGACAGGGCGGTGAGCAGTTCTTC.

In this sample, this clonotype turned up many times. The chain uses TRBV12-3 or TRBV12-4 and TRBJ2-1, with 9 bases aligning to TRBD2. CDR3 length equals 13 residues. V was pared by 6 bases and J by 9 bases, with 6 bases of the junction left unmatched. CDR3 DNA sequence: TGTGCCAGCAGCGCGGGACTAGCCGGTGAGCAGTTCTTC. The encoded protein is CASSAGLAGEQFF.

This chain links TRBV28 with TRBJ2-5; tentatively, D is TRBD1 (6 bases). V was shortened by 1 base and J by 6 bases, with 18 bases between the two germline ends. The CDR3 length is 16 residues. CDR1 is MDHEN and CDR2 is SYDVKM in the germline V gene. DNA of the CDR3: TGTGCCAGCAGTTTATACCCCCGAACAGGGTCGAAGACCCAGTACTTC. Protein: CASSLYPRTGSKTQYF.

A remark on this clonotype: An end of the junction does not agree with germline; a read error may underlie this. This chain connects TRBV7-8 to TRBJ2-7; D is perhaps TRBD1 (7 bases). The CDR3 spans 16 residues. Germline CDR1 reads SGHVS; CDR2 reads FQNEAQ. The CDR3 sequence is CASSPRDSGRRGEHYF. The CDR3 DNA follows: TGTGCCAGCAGCCCCCGGGACAGCGGGCGGAGGGGCGAGCATTACTTC.

This chain uses TRBV7-2 with TRBJ2-7; D gene unclear. The germline CDR1 and CDR2 sequences are SGHTA and FQGNSA. This CDR3 has 14 residues. Trimming stripped 1 base from V and 2 bases from J, with 9 bases between. The CDR3 DNA follows: TGTGCCAGCAGCTTAGGCCGGGCCGCCTACGAGCAGTACTTC. It encodes CASSLGRAAYEQYF.

This clonotype was recorded many times. This rearrangement joins TRBV6-1 to TRBJ2-4; D is perhaps TRBD1 (7 bases). Germline-derived CDR1 and CDR2 are MNHNS and SASEGT. V dropped 6 bases and J dropped 8 bases, with 17 bases sitting between them. The CDR3 contains 14 residues. Here the CDR3 reads CASSQTGSGDIQYF. The DNA of the CDR3 is TGTGCCAGCAGCCAGACAGGGTCGGGGGACATTCAGTACTTC.

J is TRBJ2-7 and V is TRBV9; 8 bases line up with TRBD1. Germline CDR1 reads SGDLS; CDR2 reads YYNGEE. The CDR3 contains 14 residues. The V segment lost 3 bases and the J segment 9 bases; nucleotides outside the gene matches: 11. CDR3 residues: CASSDPDRERGQYF. In DNA form, the CDR3 reads TGTGCCAGCAGCGACCCGGACAGGGAGCGCGGGCAGTACTTC.

This clonotype was observed many times. J is TRBJ1-3 and V is TRBV28; no reliable D call. This CDR3 region has 13 residues. The V gene lost 1 base and the J gene lost 4 bases, with 5 bases spanning the gap. The V gene's germline CDR1 is MDHEN and CDR2 SYDVKM. CDR3 DNA sequence: TGTGCCAGCAGTTTATTAACAGGAAACACCATATATTTT. Its protein product is CASSLLTGNTIYF. Using reference TRBV28 and TRBJ1-3 for the parts outside the CDR3, the full variable domain is DVKVTQSSRYLVKRTGEKVFLECVQDMDHENMFWYRQDPGLGLRLIYFSYDVKMKEKGDIPEGYSVSREKKERFSLILESASTNQTSMYLCASSLLTGNTIYFGEGSWLTVV.

This clonotype showed up many times. The chain joins TRBV5-5 to TRBJ1-5; TRBD1 agrees at 11 bases. V lost 1 base and J lost 2; bases outside the gene matches: 5. This CDR3 is 17 amino acids long. Germline V gene lookup returns CDR1 SGHKS and CDR2 YYEKEE (reference sequence). The CDR3 region is CASSLYPGQGGNQPQHF. The CDR3, as DNA: TGTGCCAGCAGCTTGTACCCGGGACAGGGGGGCAATCAGCCCCAGCATTTT.

This clonotype was recorded a few times. The V call is TRBV5-1, the J call TRBJ1-5, with D perhaps matching TRBD1 (6 bases). CDR1 is SGHRS and CDR2 is YFSETQ in the germline V gene. Deletions cut 7 bases from V and 0 bases from J, with 17 bases between. CDR3 length: 16 residues. Here the CDR3 reads CASAPGQMYSNQPQHF. For the CDR3, the DNA is TGCGCCAGCGCCCCGGGACAAATGTATAGCAATCAGCCCCAGCATTTT.

In its sample, this clonotype was seen many times. The chain combines TRBV29-1 with TRBJ2-3, with 7 bases that match TRBD2. This CDR3 is built from 13 residues. The germline gives CDR1 SQVTM, CDR2 ANQGSEA. The trim removed 4 bases at V and 6 bases at J, leaving 7 bases unmatched. The CDR3 sequence: CSVVGRVGDTQYF. The CDR3 DNA reads TGCAGCGTTGTTGGGAGGGTTGGGGATACGCAGTATTTT.

This clonotype occurred once. This clone may be a read error of a much larger clone one base away. V gene TRBV28 combines with J gene TRBJ2-7, with 7 bases fitting TRBD2. Germline lookup yields CDR1 MDHEN and CDR2 SYDVKM. J gave up 10 bases and V 6 bases, and 15 bases lay outside the gene matches. The CDR3 is made up of 14 amino acids. The CDR3 coding sequence is TGTGCCAGCAGCCCGGGCGGGAGCAGAGATACCCAGTACTTC. This codes for CASSPGGSRDTQYF.

As regards this clonotype: A read error is likely here: a far larger clone is one base away. This chain links TRBV6-9 with TRBJ2-5; D is undetermined. CDR3 size: 14 residues. Looked up from germline, CDR1 is MNHGY and CDR2 is SVAAGI. Trimming removed 5 bases at V and 5 bases at J, with 15 bases between. This chain's CDR3 is CASSASRQGETQYF. CDR3 in DNA: TGTGCCAGCAGTGCCTCTAGGCAAGGGGAGACCCAGTACTTC.

For this clonotype: Given a far larger clone just one base away, this is likely a sequencing read error. This sequence joins TRBV6-4 and TRBJ1-2, with D possibly being TRBD1 (5 bases). The CDR3 is 15 amino acids. Germline CDR1 reads MRHNA; CDR2 reads SNTAGT. The CDR3 sequence: CASSYSGTYERVYTF. The CDR3 nucleotides are TGTGCCAGCAGTTACTCAGGGACCTATGAACGGGTCTACACCTTC.

This clonotype was detected ten times or more. The chain is built from TRBV29-1 and TRBJ2-3, with TRBD1 matching 8 bases. Trimming removed 7 bases from V and 5 bases from J; junction bases left unmatched: 11. Germline CDR1 and CDR2: SQVTM and ANQGSEA. The CDR3 covers 14 residues. The CDR3 bases are TGCAGCGCCGGAGGGAGCACAGGGGGAGATACGCAGTATTTT. Residues: CSAGGSTGGDTQYF.

V and J are TRBV19 and TRBJ1-5, with D possibly matching TRBD1 (6 bases). Germline loops: CDR1 LNHDA, CDR2 SQIVND (reference sequence). The ends were cut back, 7 bases at V and 5 bases at J, with 18 bases in the middle. This CDR3 is built from 15 residues. The CDR3 region is CASIATWTVDQPQHF. Written as DNA, the CDR3 is TGTGCCAGTATCGCTACCTGGACAGTGGATCAGCCCCAGCATTTT.

As for this clonotype: A read error is possible here, since a much larger clone lies one base away. The chain has TRBV10-3 and TRBJ2-7; no clear D. CDR3 length: 14 residues. Germline values: CDR1 ENHRY, CDR2 SYGVKD. V was trimmed by 0 bases and J by 9 bases, leaving 15 bases between them. The CDR3 is CAISESSGPTGQYF. The CDR3 region has the DNA TGTGCCATCAGTGAGTCTTCCGGGCCTACCGGGCAGTACTTC.

Worth noting for this clonotype: Being one base from a much bigger clone, this may be a read error. The V call is TRBV6-1, the J call TRBJ2-5; tentatively, D is TRBD2 (6 bases). The CDR3 spans 15 residues. Germline V lookup: CDR1 MNHNS, CDR2 SASEGT. The CDR3 protein is CASSPGGAGQENQYF. For the CDR3, the DNA is TGTGCCAGCAGCCCCGGGGGTGCGGGCCAAGAGAACCAGTACTTC.

The rearrangement links TRBV20-1 to TRBJ2-4; TRBD2 matches at 16 bases. This CDR3 has 19 amino acids. CDR1 DFQATT and CDR2 SNEGSKA come from the germline V gene (reference sequence). The CDR3 region is CGDQGPGLAGGGAKNIQYF. Written as DNA, the CDR3 is TGCGGGGACCAAGGACCGGGACTAGCGGGAGGGGGGGCCAAAAACATTCAGTACTTC.

Within the sample, this clonotype is medium-sized (0.01 to 0.1%). The chain couples TRBV6-2 or TRBV6-3 to TRBJ2-1; D is ambiguous. This CDR3 is built from 14 residues. Germline CDR1 is MNHEY and CDR2 is SVGEGT. The V end lost 2 bases, the J end lost 12 bases, and 17 bases lay between the germline ends. DNA for the CDR3: TGTGCCAGCAGTTACGGGTCAACTGGGGTAGGGCAGTTCTTC. The encoded protein is CASSYGSTGVGQFF.